The 20 T cell receptor beta chains in this list originate from one sample, sequenced in a study of type 1 regulatory T cells. TCRdb independently ran MiXCR on the reads; one entry per CDR3 protein. The repertoire holds roughly 65,000 distinct CDR3 sequences, with around 49% as singletons. Which antigens these TCRs recognize remains unknown. Source material: cultured non-Tr1 T cells, either the whole culture or a sorted T cell fraction (not recorded which). These receptors were collected from a human donor in good health.

This clonotype was counted between two and nine times. The V gene is TRBV5-1, the J gene TRBJ2-3; D may be TRBD1 or TRBD2 (5 bases each). From germline, CDR1 is SGHRS and CDR2 YFSETQ. V shed 0 bases and J shed 3 bases, with 11 bases lying between them. The CDR3 runs 15 residues. DNA of the CDR3: TGCGCCAGCAGCTTGGGTGGGGGTAATACAGATACGCAGTATTTT. It translates to CASSLGGGNTDTQYF.

V gene TRBV7-2 combines with J gene TRBJ2-7, with 7 positions matching TRBD2. This CDR3 is 16 amino acids long. CDR1 SGHTA and CDR2 FQGNSA come from the germline V gene. V shed 5 bases and J 4 bases; nucleotides not matched to a gene: 14. The CDR3 reads CASSPLGGGVPYEQYF. The CDR3 region has the DNA TGTGCCAGCAGCCCCCTGGGGGGGGGGGTACCGTACGAGCAGTACTTC.

In nucleotides, the CDR3 is TGTGCCAGCAGTTTGAATAGCAATCAGCCCCAGCATTTT. Amino acid sequence: CASSLNSNQPQHF. The V call is TRBV6-2 or TRBV6-3, the J call TRBJ1-5, with D uncertain. The germline V gene has CDR1 MNHEY and CDR2 SVGEGT. The germline V and J ends were trimmed by 4 bases and 0 bases, with 4 bases remaining between them. CDR3 length: 13 residues.

This clonotype was seen only once. The chain has TRBV27 and TRBJ1-2; perhaps TRBD1 as D (5 bases). V was pared by 6 bases and J by 4 bases, with 15 bases between. Germline lookup yields CDR1 MNHEY and CDR2 SMNVEV (reference sequence). The length of the CDR3 is 14 residues. The CDR3 sequence is CASSPEGRSYGYTF. The CDR3 nucleotides are TGTGCCAGCAGCCCCGAGGGACGGAGCTATGGCTACACCTTC.

The V call is TRBV7-2, the J call TRBJ1-1; 8 bases line up with TRBD1. Germline V lookup: CDR1 SGHTA, CDR2 FQGNSA. Trimming at V came to 2 bases and at J to 4 bases, leaving 9 bases not matched to a gene. The CDR3 is 16 amino acids. CDR3 loop: CASSLQSGGVGTEAFF. CDR3 DNA: TGTGCCAGCAGCTTACAATCAGGGGGCGTTGGCACTGAAGCTTTCTTT. Drawing the rest from reference TRBV7-2 and TRBJ1-1, the complete variable domain is GAGVSQSPSNKVTEKGKDVELRCDPISGHTALYWYRQSLGQGLEFLIYFQGNSAPDKSGLPSDRFSAERTGGSVSTLTIQRTQQEDSAVYLCASSLQSGGVGTEAFFGQGTRLTVV.

This clonotype was recorded a few times. The genes are TRBV12-3 or TRBV12-4 and TRBJ1-1; tentatively, D is TRBD1 (6 bases). The V and J ends lost 1 base and 8 bases respectively, with 14 bases between them. This CDR3 has 14 amino acids. CDR3 in amino acids: CASSLGWGPGEAFF. CDR3 in DNA: TGTGCCAGCAGTTTAGGGTGGGGGCCTGGGGAAGCTTTCTTT.

The gene calls are TRBV10-3 and TRBJ1-2, with unresolved D. From germline, CDR1 is ENHRY and CDR2 SYGVKD. CDR3 length equals 13 residues. Between the trimmed V and J ends, which lost 10 bases and 6 bases, there was a span of 18 bases. The CDR3 DNA sequence: TGTGCCACTTCCTGGGAAGTGGGTGATGGCTACACCTTC. Its protein product is CATSWEVGDGYTF.

The rearrangement joins TRBV12-3 or TRBV12-4 to TRBJ2-7; the match to TRBD1 covers 8 bases. V lost 5 bases, J lost 0 bases, and 6 bases stayed unmatched. CDR3 length: 15 residues. CDR3 nucleotides: TGTGCCAGCAGTCCCCGGGACAGGCACTCCTACGAGCAGTACTTC. It specifies CASSPRDRHSYEQYF.

J is TRBJ1-1 and V is TRBV6-1, with 7 bases matching TRBD1. This CDR3 has 14 amino acids. Unmatched junction bases numbered 9, after V lost 5 bases and J lost 6 bases. CDR1 is MNHNS, CDR2 SASEGT, per germline. This CDR3 reads CASSYRGGAAEAFF. For the CDR3, the DNA is TGTGCCAGCAGTTACCGAGGGGGCGCGGCTGAAGCTTTCTTT.

The rearrangement uses TRBV5-1 and TRBJ1-1; unclear D gene. V dropped 2 bases and J dropped 2 bases, with 7 bases sitting between them. The CDR3 length is 13 residues. From germline, CDR1 is SGHRS and CDR2 YFSETQ. Here the CDR3 DNA reads TGCGCCAGCAGCTTCCAAGCAAACACTGAAGCTTTCTTT. Amino acids: CASSFQANTEAFF.

This clonotype was counted a few times. The CDR3 bases are TGCAGCGGGAGGGGGCAGGAGAACACTGAAGCTTTCTTT. Translated: CSGRGQENTEAFF. The genes are TRBV29-1 and TRBJ1-1, with 7 bases that match TRBD1. Germline V gene sequence: CDR1 SQVTM, CDR2 ANQGSEA. With V trimmed by 7 bases and J by 1 base, 6 bases remained unmatched. The CDR3 length is 13 residues.

J is TRBJ1-1 and V is TRBV20-1, with 9 bases fitting TRBD1. Germline V CDR1 and CDR2: DFQATT, SNEGSKA (reference sequence). CDR3 length: 15 residues. Trimming cost V 5 bases and J 3 bases; bases outside gene matches: 10. CDR3 in amino acids: CSAFRQGGRDTEAFF. In nucleotides, the CDR3 is TGCAGTGCTTTTAGACAGGGGGGACGAGACACTGAAGCTTTCTTT.

The chain uses TRBV4-2 and TRBJ2-2, with 8 bases lining up with TRBD2. This CDR3 spans 16 amino acids. The J segment lost 1 base and the V segment lost 3 bases, leaving 4 bases of the junction unmatched. Germline V gives CDR1 LGHNA, CDR2 YNFKEQ. The CDR3 region has the DNA TGTGCCAGCAGCCACCGGGAGGGGGGGAACACCGGGGAGCTGTTTTTT. This codes for CASSHREGGNTGELFF.

This clonotype has only a few counts. The V and J genes are TRBV4-1 and TRBJ2-3, with a possible D match to TRBD1 (6 bases). CDR1 is MGHRA and CDR2 is YSYEKL in the germline V gene. V lost 4 bases and J lost 0, with 11 bases in between. CDR3 length: 15 residues. For the CDR3, the DNA is TGCGCCAGCAGCCCTGGACAGCGTAGCACAGATACGCAGTATTTT. Protein sequence: CASSPGQRSTDTQYF.

The CDR3: CASSDGRNEQFF. Here the CDR3 DNA reads TGTGCCAGCAGTGACGGTAGGAATGAGCAGTTCTTC. The chain recombines TRBV6-1 with TRBJ2-1; no reliable D call. The germline V gene encodes CDR1 MNHNS and CDR2 SASEGT. The CDR3 has 12 residues. V lost 3 bases, J lost 7 bases, and 7 bases lay in between.

The CDR3 DNA reads as TGCGCCAGCAGCTTGCGGCCTAGCGGGGGGTCGGGGGAGCAGTTCTTC. Translated, it gives CASSLRPSGGSGEQFF. V gene TRBV5-1 combines with J gene TRBJ2-1, with 11 nucleotides matching TRBD2. CDR1 is SGHRS and CDR2 is YFSETQ in the germline V gene. V shed 1 base and J 10 bases; nucleotides not matched to a gene: 10. The CDR3 covers 16 residues.

This clonotype was seen a handful of times. CDR3 region: CSARGTSGGGDTQYF. In DNA, the CDR3 is TGCAGTGCTAGAGGGACTAGCGGGGGGGGAGATACGCAGTATTTT. V gene TRBV20-1 combines with J gene TRBJ2-3; 15 positions agree with TRBD2. CDR3 length: 15 residues. J lost 5 bases, V lost 1 base, and 1 base had no gene match. Germline CDR1 and CDR2: DFQATT and SNEGSKA (reference sequence).

The chain links TRBV5-6 to TRBJ2-3; 11 bases are shared with TRBD2. Germline loops: CDR1 SGHDT, CDR2 YYEEEE. The ends lost 4 bases at V and 1 base at J; junction bases unmatched: 2. CDR3 length equals 15 residues. The CDR3 nucleotides read TGTGCCAGCAGCCCACTAGCGGGAGGCACAGATACGCAGTATTTT. This gives the protein CASSPLAGGTDTQYF.

This clonotype was seen just once. The chain joins TRBV7-2 to TRBJ2-5, with a possible D match to TRBD1 (6 bases). Germline assignment: CDR1 SGHTA and CDR2 FQGNSA. The CDR3 is made up of 13 amino acids. V was cut by 5 bases and J by 2 bases, with 9 bases left in between. CDR3 nucleotides: TGTGCCAGCAGCGCAGGACAGCAAGAGACCCAGTACTTC. This gives the protein CASSAGQQETQYF.

This rearrangement joins TRBV7-2 to TRBJ2-1; 15 nucleotides match TRBD2. The CDR3 contains 19 residues. CDR1 and CDR2 from the germline V gene are SGHTA and FQGNSA. Unmatched junction bases numbered 8, after V lost 5 bases and J lost 0 bases. CDR3: CASSPGLAGGSSSYNEQFF. The CDR3 coding sequence is TGTGCCAGCAGCCCAGGACTAGCGGGGGGGTCGAGCTCCTACAATGAGCAGTTCTTC.